Listed below are T cell receptor beta chains from one sample, sequenced in a study of T-cell reconstitution after alpha-beta-depleted transplantation in children. Each CDR3 protein is one row after TCRdb ran MiXCR on the PCR reads. The sample has fewer than 750,000 distinct CDR3 sequences, about a quarter seen once. This sample comprised PBMCs, obtained before TCRalphabeta/CD19-depleted stem cell transplant. Source of these receptors: a boy in the first two years of life with Wiskott-Aldrich syndrome, due to receive a stem cell transplant. CDR3s leave out the opening cysteine and the closing phenylalanine or tryptophan. D genes are given only for firm matches.

D: TRBD1; J: TRBJ2-1; V: TRBV11-2; CDR3: ASSPDRGSFNEQF
D: TRBD2; J: TRBJ2-1; V: TRBV5-1; CDR3: ASSLNGGSNEQF
D: TRBD1; J: TRBJ2-1; V: TRBV5-1; CDR3: ASSFNAGQDNEQF
D: TRBD1; J: TRBJ2-2; V: TRBV28; CDR3: ASSFKGTENTGELF
D: NA; J: TRBJ2-7; V: TRBV10-3; CDR3: AISDRQEQY
D: TRBD2; J: TRBJ2-3; V: TRBV5-1; CDR3: ASSLAASGTPSTDTQY
D: NA; J: TRBJ1-5; V: TRBV7-9; CDR3: ASSLAGGAGNQPQH
D: TRBD1; J: TRBJ2-7; V: TRBV10-3; CDR3: AIHSGQGESEQY
D: TRBD2; J: TRBJ2-7; V: TRBV5-1; CDR3: ASRIDLAGGTKQY
D: NA; J: TRBJ2-5; V: TRBV4-2; CDR3: ASSQSPETQY
D: NA; J: TRBJ2-1; V: TRBV5-1; CDR3: ASSLTRITYNEQF
D: TRBD2; J: TRBJ2-7; V: TRBV11-2; CDR3: ASSPTSGNLSYEQY
D: NA; J: TRBJ2-7; V: TRBV10-2; CDR3: ASSVGGINGHEQY
D: NA; J: TRBJ2-2; V: TRBV27; CDR3: ASSDRLNTGELF
D: NA; J: TRBJ2-1; V: TRBV5-1; CDR3: ASSLEGSVPF
D: NA; J: TRBJ1-6; V: TRBV4-1; CDR3: ASSPASNSPLH
D: NA; J: TRBJ2-7; V: TRBV27; CDR3: ASSLVPGHYEQY
D: TRBD1; J: TRBJ1-2; V: TRBV20-1; CDR3: SARASDRVYGYT
D: NA; J: TRBJ2-7; V: TRBV20-1; CDR3: SARISASSYEQY
D: NA; J: TRBJ2-7; V: TRBV27; CDR3: ASSLNNRMTYEQY
D: NA; J: TRBJ2-7; V: TRBV12-3/TRBV12-4; CDR3: ASSRQMSQILYEQY
D: TRBD1; J: TRBJ2-1; V: TRBV18; CDR3: ASSRTGLGNEQF
D: NA; J: TRBJ2-1; V: TRBV12-3/TRBV12-4; CDR3: ASTSGSVWKNEQF
D: NA; J: TRBJ2-6; V: TRBV12-3/TRBV12-4; CDR3: ASLHGSGANVLT
D: TRBD1; J: TRBJ2-5; V: TRBV5-4; CDR3: ASSWTGFWETQY
D: TRBD2; J: TRBJ2-3; V: TRBV5-1; CDR3: ASSFRIAGDTSDTQY
D: NA; J: TRBJ2-7; V: TRBV28; CDR3: ASSLSPEVYEQY
D: NA; J: TRBJ2-7; V: TRBV20-1; CDR3: CARDKGFGSSYEQY
D: NA; J: TRBJ2-7; V: TRBV7-6; CDR3: ASSSGWGNEQY
D: TRBD1; J: TRBJ1-1; V: TRBV7-9; CDR3: ASSLEGTGGDTEAF
D: NA; J: TRBJ2-3; V: TRBV30; CDR3: AWSAGGTDTQY
D: NA; J: TRBJ2-1; V: TRBV14; CDR3: ASSQDPYPLEQF
D: TRBD1; J: TRBJ1-2; V: TRBV5-1; CDR3: ASSFLPPGQGLYGYT
D: NA; J: TRBJ1-5; V: TRBV28; CDR3: ASSSPPRGNQPQH
D: TRBD2; J: TRBJ2-3; V: TRBV29-1; CDR3: SGTSGTSTDTQY
D: NA; J: TRBJ2-2; V: TRBV7-9; CDR3: ASSLGWTVPYTGELF
D: NA; J: TRBJ2-4; V: TRBV3-1; CDR3: ASSHEAGKAKNIQY